The 22 T cell receptor beta chains reported below all come from one sample, sequenced in a study of T-cell reconstitution after alpha-beta-depleted transplantation in children. Construction of the TCRbeta library involved unique molecular identifiers. TCRdb re-called the PCR reads with MiXCR, one entry per CDR3 protein. The sample has about a million distinct CDR3 sequences, less than 30% seen once; the top ten hold over 25%. The sample was PBMCs, mostly from graft donor cells, taken 360 days after TCRalphabeta/CD19-depleted stem cell transplant. The source is a boy in the first two years of life who had a stem cell transplant for SCID, so the T cells may come from the graft donor.

In this sample, this clonotype turned up a few times. V gene TRBV27 combines with J gene TRBJ1-4; D is undetermined. V lost 5 bases, J lost 4 bases, and 14 bases lay in between. Germline V gene sequence: CDR1 MNHEY, CDR2 SMNVEV (reference sequence). The CDR3 is 15 amino acids. CDR3: CASSEDFGFNEKLFF. For the CDR3, the DNA is TGTGCCAGCAGTGAGGATTTCGGCTTTAATGAAAAACTGTTTTTT. Full variable domain (remainder filled in from reference TRBV27 and TRBJ1-4): EAQVTQNPRYLITVTGKKLTVTCSQNMNHEYMSWYRQDPGLGLRQIYYSMNVEVTDKGDVPEGYKVSRKEKRNFPLILESPSPNQTSLYFCASSEDFGFNEKLFFGSGTQLSVL.

The J gene is TRBJ2-1, the V gene TRBV28, with a tentative D call TRBD2 (5 bases). Germline V gene sequence: CDR1 MDHEN, CDR2 SYDVKM. V was clipped by 10 bases and J by 10 bases, with 14 bases between them. The CDR3 has 11 residues. CDR3 sequence reads: CATTGRYEQFF. CDR3 nucleotides: TGTGCCACGACGGGGAGATACGAGCAGTTCTTC.

The V call is TRBV10-3, the J call TRBJ2-7, with D maybe TRBD1 (5 bases). Germline-derived CDR1 and CDR2 are ENHRY and SYGVKD. The germline V and J ends were trimmed by 9 bases and 0 bases, with 12 bases remaining between them. The CDR3 has 13 residues. CDR3 sequence reads: CAISKQASYEQYF. Written as DNA, the CDR3 is TGTGCCATTTCGAAACAGGCCTCCTACGAGCAGTACTTC.

The sample holds a few counts of this clonotype. The chain uses TRBV12-5 and TRBJ1-1; D is possibly TRBD1 (5 bases). The V gene's germline CDR1 is LGHNT and CDR2 FRNRAP. The CDR3 is 12 residues long. Trimming removed 6 bases from V and 6 bases from J, with 11 bases in between. The CDR3 reads CASGRRASEAFF. The CDR3 DNA sequence: TGTGCTAGTGGCCGCAGGGCCTCTGAAGCTTTCTTT.

The V call is TRBV6-2 or TRBV6-3, the J call TRBJ2-2, with 11 bases fitting TRBD1. The CDR3 consists of 17 residues. From germline, CDR1 is MNHEY and CDR2 SVGEGT. V was clipped by 2 bases and J by 5 bases; unmatched bases: 7. CDR3 residues: CASSYGRTGGYTGELFF. The CDR3 DNA reads as TGTGCCAGCAGTTACGGGAGGACAGGGGGCTATACCGGGGAGCTGTTTTTT.

This chain joins TRBV10-3 and TRBJ2-7; 9 positions match TRBD2. With V trimmed by 6 bases and J by 4 bases, 10 bases remained unmatched. The length of the CDR3 is 15 residues. Germline values: CDR1 ENHRY, CDR2 SYGVKD. CDR3 sequence reads: CAIREERGVGYEQYF. The CDR3, as DNA: TGTGCCATCAGGGAGGAGCGGGGGGTAGGTTACGAGCAGTACTTC.

This clonotype was recorded many times. The chain combines TRBV20-1 with TRBJ1-1; no clear D. The CDR3 has 12 residues. With 3 bases removed from V and 1 base from J, the gap between germline ends came to 6 bases. The germline V gene has CDR1 DFQATT and CDR2 SNEGSKA (reference sequence). The CDR3 here is CSASRQNTEAFF. The CDR3 nucleotides are TGCAGTGCTAGTAGACAGAACACTGAAGCTTTCTTT.

The chain couples TRBV2 to TRBJ2-5, with 7 bases lining up with TRBD1. The V segment lost 7 bases and the J segment 1 base; nucleotides outside the gene matches: 15. Germline loops: CDR1 SNHLY, CDR2 FYNNEI. The CDR3 has 17 residues. CDR3 region: CASTHWDSRGVQETQYF. The CDR3 bases are TGTGCCAGCACCCATTGGGACAGCCGAGGGGTCCAAGAGACCCAGTACTTC.

The sample holds a few counts of this clonotype. The V gene is TRBV14, the J gene TRBJ1-2, with D uncertain. The V end lost 6 bases, the J end lost 4 bases, and 9 bases lay between the germline ends. This CDR3 is 12 amino acids long. Germline values: CDR1 SGHDN, CDR2 FVKESK. CDR3 in DNA: TGTGCCAGCAGTAGGTTTCCCTATGGCTACACCTTC. This codes for CASSRFPYGYTF.

The chain couples TRBV5-1 to TRBJ2-1; tentative D call: TRBD1 (5 bases). The CDR3 is made up of 13 amino acids. Germline V gene data show CDR1 as SGHRS and CDR2 as YFSETQ. Trimming left V 0 bases short and J 7 bases short, with 8 bases between. The DNA of the CDR3 is TGCGCCAGCAGCTTGGGGGGCCAGAATGAGCAGTTCTTC. Translated: CASSLGGQNEQFF.

The sample holds a few counts of this clonotype. The chain employs TRBV6-5 and TRBJ2-1; 8 nucleotides line up with TRBD1. Trimming took 9 bases from V and 8 from J; bases not matched to a gene: 3. The CDR3 is made up of 11 amino acids. The germline gives CDR1 MNHEY, CDR2 SVGAGI. CDR3 in DNA: TGTGCCAGTTCCAGGGGGCATGAGCAGTTCTTC. Translating gives CASSRGHEQFF.

The chain carries TRBV7-8 and TRBJ2-2; D perhaps matches TRBD2 (5 bases). V lost 5 bases to trimming and J lost 7 bases, with 14 bases between them. The CDR3 contains 14 residues. CDR1 and CDR2 from the germline V gene are SGHVS and FQNEAQ. The CDR3 DNA follows: TGTGCCAGCAGCCCCCCGACGGGGAGCGGGGAGCTGTTTTTT. It yields the protein CASSPPTGSGELFF.

V gene TRBV7-6 combines with J gene TRBJ1-5; a possible D gene is TRBD1 (5 bases). V was clipped by 1 base and J by 5 bases, with 12 bases between them. Germline CDR1 and CDR2: SGHVS and FNYEAQ. The CDR3 runs 15 residues. CDR3 coding DNA: TGTGCCAGCAGCTTAGGATGGGGCGGGGATCAGCCCCAGCATTTT. Translating it yields CASSLGWGGDQPQHF.

The chain joins TRBV4-3 to TRBJ2-1; D remains ambiguous. The germline V and J ends were trimmed by 0 bases and 5 bases, with 11 bases remaining between them. The CDR3 is made up of 15 amino acids. CDR1 and CDR2 (germline): LGHNA, YSLEER. The CDR3 region is CASSQERLSNNEQFF. The CDR3 coding sequence is TGCGCCAGCAGCCAAGAGAGGCTTTCAAACAATGAGCAGTTCTTC.

This clonotype has a handful of counts. The chain recombines TRBV28 with TRBJ2-5; D may match TRBD1 or TRBD2 (7 bases each). This CDR3 contains 16 residues. Germline CDR1 is MDHEN and CDR2 is SYDVKM. V lost 5 bases to trimming and J lost 4 bases, with 20 bases between them. CDR3 protein: CASSPPQGGGRETQYF. The CDR3 bases are TGTGCCAGCAGTCCCCCTCAGGGGGGGGGAAGAGAGACCCAGTACTTC.

The chain uses TRBV12-3 or TRBV12-4 and TRBJ2-2; 7 bases are shared with TRBD2. Trimming at V came to 6 bases and at J to 2 bases, leaving 9 bases not matched to a gene. CDR3 length: 16 residues. The CDR3 nucleotides are TGTGCCAGCAGGCCCGGGGGGACCCTTAACACCGGGGAGCTGTTTTTT. Residues: CASRPGGTLNTGELFF.

This clonotype was seen only a few times. The V gene is TRBV20-1, the J gene TRBJ2-3, with D maybe TRBD2 (6 bases). Germline CDR1 reads DFQATT; CDR2 reads SNEGSKA (reference sequence). Deletions cut 6 bases from V and 1 base from J, with 14 bases between. The CDR3 is 14 residues long. CDR3 coding DNA: TGCAGTGCCAGGCCGGGACTGGGCACAGATACGCAGTATTTT. This encodes CSARPGLGTDTQYF.

V and J are TRBV29-1 and TRBJ2-1; unclear D gene. Per germline, CDR1 SQVTM and CDR2 ANQGSEA. V lost 4 bases and J 0 bases, leaving 10 bases between the germline ends. This CDR3 has 14 residues. This CDR3 is CSVGSVGSYNEQFF. The CDR3 coding sequence is TGCAGCGTTGGATCCGTCGGCTCCTACAATGAGCAGTTCTTC.

This clonotype has just a few counts. This chain links TRBV7-9 with TRBJ2-7; D perhaps matches TRBD2 (5 bases). CDR1 is SEHNR, CDR2 FQNEAQ, per germline (reference sequence). The CDR3 is made up of 14 amino acids. V gave up 5 bases and J gave up 7 bases, with 18 bases separating them. CDR3 amino acids: CASSPERRRGEQYF. The DNA for the CDR3 is TGTGCCAGCAGCCCAGAGAGGCGTCGAGGGGAGCAGTACTTC.

Of note for this clonotype: An end of the junction does not agree with germline; a read error may underlie this. This rearrangement joins TRBV6-5 to TRBJ2-1; no reliable D call. The germline V gene encodes CDR1 MNHEY and CDR2 SVGAGI. The CDR3 is 15 residues long. In nucleotides, the CDR3 is TGTGCCAGCAGTTACTTTAGTGGTCCCTACAATGAGCGGTTCTTC. Translated: CASSYFSGPYNERFF.

The sample holds many counts of this clonotype. This chain uses TRBV6-1 with TRBJ2-1; 10 bases are a match to TRBD2. This CDR3 is 15 amino acids long. J was trimmed by 3 bases and V by 5 bases; bases with no gene match: 4. Looked up from germline, CDR1 is MNHNS and CDR2 is SASEGT. CDR3 DNA: TGTGCCAGCAGTACCGGGACTAGCGTCTACAATGAGCAGTTCTTC. This codes for CASSTGTSVYNEQFF.

This clonotype was detected only a few times. The rearrangement joins TRBV10-3 to TRBJ2-1; D is perhaps TRBD2 (7 bases). With 10 bases removed from V and 7 bases from J, the gap between germline ends came to 20 bases. The CDR3 spans 14 residues. The germline V gene has CDR1 ENHRY and CDR2 SYGVKD. As DNA, the CDR3 is TGTGCCACTCTGAGGGGGGGGGCCAATAATGAGCAGTTCTTC. It specifies CATLRGGANNEQFF.